The text below deals with one TCR beta chain. Its target is unknown. This PCR relied on a set of 60 Vbeta primers and 13 Jbeta primers. Sequencing used immunoSEQ multiplex PCR; TCRdb keeps in-frame clones, though not all of them. Among around 220,000 clones listed, approximately 79% were seen once. The sample comes from a study of cytomegalovirus exposure and HLA in healthy donors. Study conclusions and caveats: TCR beta V- and J-gene trimming, according to a later analysis, was linked to a missense DCLRE1C variant. Compared with the roughly 670-donor mean, an Asian-associated ancestry cluster reportedly had fewer N-insertions, according to a later analysis. There were several of the most significant clusters that appeared linked to common viral pathogens in a later analysis.

The origin of this receptor is a man aged 18 to 30 in good health and CMV-seronegative. Source material: PBMCs.

For the CDR3, the DNA is TGTGCCAGCAGTTTTGTACCTAGCGGGAGTGGGGCAGATACGCAGTATTTT. It encodes CASSFVPSGSGADTQYF. The chain has TRBV27 and TRBJ2-3; 10 bases are shared with TRBD2. V was clipped by 3 bases and J by 4 bases; unmatched bases: 10. The CDR3 has 17 amino acids. CDR1 is MNHEY and CDR2 is SMNVEV in the germline V gene (reference sequence).